This entry lists 32 T cell receptor beta chains sequenced from one sample in a study of T cells after yellow fever vaccination. Via MiXCR, TCRdb re-called the 5' RACE reads, giving one row per CDR3 protein. The sample has 310,000 or so distinct CDR3 sequences; around 6.8% are singletons. The specimen comprised PBMCs, sampled roughly 47 days after the first yellow fever vaccination. These receptors all stem from a man aged 18 to 29 who received the YFV17D yellow fever vaccine.

This clonotype appeared a few times. The rearrangement links TRBV7-2 to TRBJ2-2, with D possibly TRBD2 on 7 matching bases. V lost 8 bases and J 7 bases, leaving 20 bases between the germline ends. CDR3 size: 15 residues. CDR1 SGHTA and CDR2 FQGNSA come from the germline V gene. This CDR3 is CASPPPGGQGGELFF. The CDR3, as DNA: TGTGCCAGCCCCCCCCCGGGGGGCCAGGGCGGGGAGCTGTTTTTT.

This clonotype was seen a few times. The CDR3 nucleotides are TGTGCCAGCAGCTTAGCGACAGCAACTAATGAAAAACTGTTTTTT. Residues: CASSLATATNEKLFF. The chain has TRBV7-9 and TRBJ1-4; maybe TRBD1 (5 bases). The V gene lost 0 bases and the J gene lost 0 bases, with 5 bases spanning the gap. CDR1 and CDR2 from the germline V gene are SEHNR and FQNEAQ (reference sequence). The CDR3 totals 15 residues.

This clonotype turned up a few times. The chain uses TRBV5-8 and TRBJ2-5; TRBD2 aligns across 7 bases. With 2 bases clipped from V and 5 bases from J, the junction kept 9 bases outside the gene matches. This CDR3 comprises 15 residues. Germline V gene data show CDR1 as SGHTS and CDR2 as YDEGEE. CDR3 bases: TGTGCCAGCAGCTTCCCCCGGGGAGGGAGTGAGACCCAGTACTTC. Amino acid sequence: CASSFPRGGSETQYF.

Comment on this clonotype: A read error may produce the germline difference seen at one junction end. V is TRBV4-2 and J is TRBJ2-3; 13 bases align to TRBD2. CDR1 is LGHNA and CDR2 is YNFKEQ in the germline V gene. The length of the CDR3 is 14 residues. CDR3 bases: TGTGCCAGCTGCCAACCGGGACTAGCGGGGCCGCAGTATTTT. This gives the protein CASCQPGLAGPQYF.

About this clonotype: This may stem from a read error, because a much larger clone lies one nucleotide away. The chain uses TRBV6-5 and TRBJ1-6, with D uncertain. Germline CDR1 and CDR2: MNHEY and SVGAGI. The CDR3 contains 14 residues. CDR3: CASSYERRDSPHHF. The CDR3 DNA reads TGTGCCAGCAGTTACGAGCGGCGTGATTCACCCCACCACTTT.

The genes are TRBV29-1 and TRBJ2-1; 8 nucleotides match TRBD1. CDR1 is SQVTM and CDR2 is ANQGSEA in the germline V gene. The trim removed 1 base at V and 2 bases at J, leaving 4 bases unmatched. CDR3 length equals 15 residues. The CDR3 coding sequence is TGCAGCGTTGAAGGGGGACAGGTTCCCTACAATGAGCAGTTCTTC. Encoded protein: CSVEGGQVPYNEQFF.

This clonotype was seen ten or more times. The V call is TRBV5-4, the J call TRBJ2-1; D gene unclear. In germline, CDR1 is SGHNT, CDR2 YYREEE (reference sequence). Trimming removed 1 base from V and 1 base from J, with 9 bases in between. This CDR3 has 15 amino acids. CDR3 sequence: CASSLTDSSYNEQFF. The CDR3 DNA follows: TGTGCCAGCAGCTTGACTGACTCTTCCTACAATGAGCAGTTCTTC.

The chain joins TRBV4-3 to TRBJ2-2, with D unresolved. Germline CDR1 is LGHNA and CDR2 is YSLEER. This CDR3 contains 15 residues. Trimming took off 1 base at V and 1 base at J, with 7 bases between the two ends. The CDR3 nucleotides read TGCGCCAGCAGCCAAGGAGGCAGGAACACCGGGGAGCTGTTTTTT. Translating it yields CASSQGGRNTGELFF.

The rearrangement uses TRBV27 and TRBJ1-6; D is perhaps TRBD1 (6 bases). CDR3 length: 14 residues. The germline CDR1 and CDR2 sequences are MNHEY and SMNVEV (reference sequence). V was pared by 4 bases and J by 5 bases, with 9 bases between. This CDR3 is CASSWTVNNSPLHF. The CDR3 DNA sequence: TGTGCCAGCAGTTGGACAGTGAATAATTCACCCCTCCACTTT.

This clonotype was counted only a few times. This chain connects TRBV20-1 to TRBJ2-3; D ambiguous. Germline lookup yields CDR1 DFQATT and CDR2 SNEGSKA (reference sequence). The V and J ends lost 5 bases and 0 bases respectively, with 15 bases between them. CDR3 size: 15 residues. The DNA of the CDR3 is TGCAGTGCTGTGATTAGGAGACCTAGCACAGATACGCAGTATTTT. This sequence encodes CSAVIRRPSTDTQYF.

The V call is TRBV6-1, the J call TRBJ1-1; possible D gene TRBD1, 6 bases. The CDR3 covers 13 residues. The germline CDR1 and CDR2 sequences are MNHNS and SASEGT. The ends were cut back, 4 bases at V and 11 bases at J, with 17 bases in the middle. CDR3 DNA sequence: TGTGCCAGCAGTGGAAACCTACAGGGACGGGCTTTCTTT. Its translation: CASSGNLQGRAFF.

This clonotype occurred a few times. The genes are TRBV7-2 and TRBJ2-7; D unclear. CDR3 size: 14 residues. V lost 5 bases, J lost 0 bases, and 11 bases lay in between. The V gene's germline CDR1 is SGHTA and CDR2 FQGNSA. In DNA, the CDR3 is TGTGCCAGCAGCCCTCCGCACTCCTCCTACGAGCAGTACTTC. It yields the protein CASSPPHSSYEQYF.

This clonotype has a count of ten or more. The chain recombines TRBV5-6 with TRBJ1-5, with D unclear. Trimming took 0 bases from V and 0 from J, leaving 10 bases between them. The CDR3 is 16 residues long. CDR1 is SGHDT, CDR2 YYEEEE, per germline. The CDR3 DNA reads TGTGCCAGCAGCTTGGCCAGGATCGATAGCAATCAGCCCCAGCATTTT. Amino acid sequence: CASSLARIDSNQPQHF.

This chain uses TRBV27 with TRBJ2-2, with D perhaps TRBD2 (6 bases). With 7 bases removed from V and 6 bases from J, the gap between germline ends came to 12 bases. The germline gives CDR1 MNHEY, CDR2 SMNVEV (reference sequence). CDR3 length: 13 amino acids. Written as DNA, the CDR3 is TGTGCCAGCAAGCGAGGGGAGGCCGGGGAGCTGTTTTTT. Its protein product is CASKRGEAGELFF.

CDR3 in amino acids: CASSLGPGFEAFF. The CDR3 region has the DNA TGTGCCAGCAGCCTAGGACCGGGCTTTGAAGCTTTCTTT. This chain connects TRBV11-2 to TRBJ1-1; unclear D gene. Deletions cut 5 bases from V and 7 bases from J, with 14 bases between. The CDR3 consists of 13 residues. Germline-derived CDR1 and CDR2 are SGHAT and FQNNGV.

This clonotype appeared a few times. This sequence joins TRBV28 and TRBJ2-7; D ambiguous. V shed 2 bases and J shed 9 bases, with 17 bases lying between them. This CDR3 comprises 14 residues. Germline V lookup: CDR1 MDHEN, CDR2 SYDVKM. CDR3 nucleotides: TGTGCCAGCAGTTTAGGTCTGGGATTTACGGGGCAGTACGTC. It codes for CASSLGLGFTGQYV.

This clonotype was found a few times. The V and J genes are TRBV4-1 and TRBJ1-2; D remains ambiguous. The CDR3 contains 13 residues. Germline CDR1 reads MGHRA; CDR2 reads YSYEKL. With 0 bases removed from V and 2 bases from J, the gap between germline ends came to 4 bases. The CDR3 nucleotides read TGCGCCAGCAGCCAAGATCTAAACTATGGCTACACCTTC. Its translation: CASSQDLNYGYTF.

This clonotype came up many times. This chain uses TRBV12-3 or TRBV12-4 with TRBJ2-7; a weak D match, TRBD1 (5 bases). The CDR3 totals 13 residues. Trimming removed 1 base at V and 3 bases at J, with 7 bases between. The CDR3 region is CASSLGQIYEQYF. In DNA form, the CDR3 reads TGTGCCAGCAGTTTAGGACAGATCTACGAGCAGTACTTC.

The gene calls are TRBV6-1 and TRBJ2-6; no reliable D call. Germline V lookup: CDR1 MNHNS, CDR2 SASEGT. V was clipped by 5 bases and J by 0 bases, with 14 bases between them. The CDR3 has 17 amino acids. This chain's CDR3 is CASSIGLASSGANVLTF. The CDR3 nucleotides read TGTGCCAGCAGTATAGGGTTAGCCAGCTCTGGGGCCAACGTCCTGACTTTC.

At least ten counts were recorded for this clonotype. The V and J genes are TRBV12-3 or TRBV12-4 and TRBJ2-3, with a tentative D call TRBD1 (5 bases). The V end lost 3 bases, the J end lost 4 bases, and 14 bases lay between the germline ends. This CDR3 has 15 residues. CDR3 region: CASSFPLLGADTQYF. CDR3 sequence (DNA): TGTGCCAGCAGTTTTCCTCTCCTAGGGGCAGATACGCAGTATTTT.

In its sample, this clonotype was seen a few times. V usage is TRBV5-1 and J usage is TRBJ2-1; D remains unclear. CDR1 and CDR2 (germline): SGHRS, YFSETQ. V gave up 2 bases and J gave up 1 base, with 13 bases separating them. The CDR3 length is 16 residues. The CDR3 loop reads CASSFIWDRSYNEQFF. CDR3 DNA: TGCGCCAGCAGCTTTATCTGGGATCGGTCCTACAATGAGCAGTTCTTC.

In its sample, this clonotype was seen many times. The chain is built from TRBV7-8 and TRBJ2-7; TRBD2 is a possible D gene (6 bases). The V end was cut by 4 bases, the J end by 2 bases, with 15 bases between. There are 15 residues in the CDR3. Germline CDR1 and CDR2: SGHVS and FQNEAQ. CDR3 sequence (DNA): TGTGCCAGCAGCTCCCCGATGTGGGGGGCCTACGAGCAGTACGTC. This translates into CASSSPMWGAYEQYV.

The sample holds many counts of this clonotype. CDR3 bases: TGTGCCAGCAGCCAATTTCCAGGTTTTAGCTATGGCTACACCTTC. It codes for CASSQFPGFSYGYTF. This chain uses TRBV13 with TRBJ1-2; the D is unclear. This CDR3 has 15 residues. The germline V gene encodes CDR1 PRHDT and CDR2 FYEKMQ (reference sequence). V was clipped by 5 bases and J by 4 bases, with 17 bases between them.

This rearrangement joins TRBV7-2 to TRBJ1-2, with 7 positions matching TRBD1. J was trimmed by 7 bases and V by 5 bases; bases with no gene match: 7. The CDR3 spans 13 residues. Germline V gives CDR1 SGHTA, CDR2 FQGNSA. Here the CDR3 reads CASSIDREGGYTF. CDR3 coding DNA: TGTGCCAGCAGCATAGACAGGGAAGGTGGCTACACCTTC.

The chain combines TRBV4-2 with TRBJ1-2, with a weak D call TRBD1 (5 bases). The CDR3 sequence is 16 residues long. V was trimmed by 0 bases and J by 2 bases, leaving 13 bases between them. CDR1 is LGHNA and CDR2 is YNFKEQ in the germline V gene. The CDR3 protein is CASSQDISGRNYGYTF. CDR3 in DNA: TGTGCCAGCAGCCAAGATATCTCAGGGAGGAACTATGGCTACACCTTC.

The genes are TRBV7-2 and TRBJ2-3; D is perhaps TRBD2 (5 bases). V lost 6 bases to trimming and J lost 4 bases, with 11 bases between them. Per germline, CDR1 SGHTA and CDR2 FQGNSA. The CDR3 is 13 residues long. CDR3 sequence (DNA): TGTGCCAGCAGTCGGCGGGCGGCAGATACGCAGTATTTT. This encodes CASSRRAADTQYF. Variable domain in full (rest from reference TRBV7-2 and TRBJ2-3): GAGVSQSPSNKVTEKGKDVELRCDPISGHTALYWYRQSLGQGLEFLIYFQGNSAPDKSGLPSDRFSAERTGGSVSTLTIQRTQQEDSAVYLCASSRRAADTQYFGPGTRLTVL.

J is TRBJ1-5 and V is TRBV4-1; maybe TRBD1 (6 bases). The CDR3 is 15 amino acids. Germline-derived CDR1 and CDR2 are MGHRA and YSYEKL. V lost 3 bases and J lost 5, with 14 bases in between. DNA for the CDR3: TGCGCCAGCAGCCACATGACAGGAATCCATCAGCCCCAGCATTTT. This sequence encodes CASSHMTGIHQPQHF.

The chain links TRBV7-9 to TRBJ2-3; possibly TRBD1 for D (6 bases). The V end was cut by 2 bases, the J end by 6 bases, with 15 bases between. CDR1 is SEHNR and CDR2 is FQNEAQ in the germline V gene (reference sequence). The CDR3 spans 15 residues. The CDR3 DNA reads TGTGCCAGCAGCTTACCAATGACCCAGGGGGATACGCAGTATTTT. Translating it yields CASSLPMTQGDTQYF.

At least ten counts were recorded for this clonotype. The chain employs TRBV12-3 or TRBV12-4 and TRBJ2-1; 7 nucleotides align to TRBD1. CDR3 length: 13 residues. V dropped 3 bases and J dropped 6; count of bases not matched to a gene: 2. The CDR3 DNA follows: TGTGCCAGCAGTTTGACAGGGTCCAATGAGCAGTTCTTC. Its protein product is CASSLTGSNEQFF.

This clonotype was counted a few times. V is TRBV7-2 and J is TRBJ2-1, with TRBD2 identical over 11 bases. The germline V gene has CDR1 SGHTA and CDR2 FQGNSA. This CDR3 region has 15 residues. J lost 10 bases, V lost 3 bases, and 8 bases had no gene match. The CDR3 nucleotides read TGTGCCAGCAGCTTTAGCGGGGGGGGCCCACGGGAGCAGTTCTTC. Translation: CASSFSGGGPREQFF.

The chain recombines TRBV7-9 with TRBJ2-3, with a possible D match to TRBD2 (6 bases). Germline values: CDR1 SEHNR, CDR2 FQNEAQ (reference sequence). The CDR3 is 14 amino acids. V gave up 11 bases and J gave up 0 bases, with 15 bases separating them. The CDR3 region has the DNA TGTGCCGGCCTAGCGACTGCTAGCACAGATACGCAGTATTTT. It encodes CAGLATASTDTQYF.

This clonotype was found many times. This rearrangement joins TRBV25-1 to TRBJ2-7; D is ambiguous. The CDR3 totals 12 residues. The germline CDR1 and CDR2 sequences are MGHDK and SYGVNS. Trimming left V 0 bases short and J 3 bases short, with 3 bases between. CDR3 amino acids: CASSEYNYEQYF. CDR3 bases: TGTGCCAGCAGTGAATATAACTACGAGCAGTACTTC.